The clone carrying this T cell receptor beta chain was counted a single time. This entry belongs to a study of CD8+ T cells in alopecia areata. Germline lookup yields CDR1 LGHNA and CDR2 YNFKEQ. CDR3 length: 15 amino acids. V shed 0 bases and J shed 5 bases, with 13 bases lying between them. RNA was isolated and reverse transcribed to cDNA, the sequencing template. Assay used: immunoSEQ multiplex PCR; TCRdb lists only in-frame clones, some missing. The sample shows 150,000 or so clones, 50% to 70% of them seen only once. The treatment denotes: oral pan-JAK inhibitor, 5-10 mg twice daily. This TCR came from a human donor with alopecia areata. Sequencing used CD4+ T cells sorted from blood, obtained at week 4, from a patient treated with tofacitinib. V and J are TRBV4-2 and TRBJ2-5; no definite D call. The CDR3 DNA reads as TGTGCCAGCAGCCAAGATGTTAATCGTTGGGAGACCCAGTACTTC. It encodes CASSQDVNRWETQYF.